The 11 T cell receptor beta chains presented below share a single source sample, sequenced in a study of T cell changes during pregnancy in multiple sclerosis. Sequenced by immunoSEQ multiplex PCR; TCRdb stores in-frame clones only, minus some. The sample lists around 65,000 clones; roughly 88% were seen once. The sequences come from peripheral blood, collected in the first trimester of pregnancy. The receptors shown here come from a female donor with multiple sclerosis, enrolled in a pregnancy study.

The chain carries TRBV9 and TRBJ1-2; 9 bases line up with TRBD1. Germline V lookup: CDR1 SGDLS, CDR2 YYNGEE. Trimming at V came to 2 bases and at J to 2 bases, leaving 10 bases not matched to a gene. This CDR3 contains 17 residues. The chain's CDR3 is CASSVRTGVPDNYGYTF. CDR3 sequence (DNA): TGTGCCAGCAGCGTGAGGACAGGGGTTCCTGACAACTATGGCTACACCTTC.

CDR3: CASSPTAGSSYNEQFF. CDR3 DNA: TGTGCCAGCAGTCCAACAGCGGGAAGCTCCTACAATGAGCAGTTCTTC. The gene calls are TRBV27 and TRBJ2-1; 7 positions agree with TRBD2. The CDR3 is made up of 16 amino acids. Germline trimming cut 5 bases from V and 0 bases from J; bases unmatched to any gene: 7. Germline CDR1 MNHEY, CDR2 SMNVEV (reference sequence).

This rearrangement joins TRBV2 to TRBJ1-4; 9 nucleotides align to TRBD1. This CDR3 is 13 amino acids long. The junction had 1 base not matched to a gene; V was cut back by 7 bases and J by 4 bases. Germline assignment: CDR1 SNHLY and CDR2 FYNNEI. CDR3 sequence (DNA): TGTGCCAGCACGGGACAGGGTAATGAAAAACTGTTTTTT. Amino acid sequence: CASTGQGNEKLFF. The full variable domain, rest sourced from reference TRBV2 and TRBJ1-4, is EPEVTQTPSHQVTQMGQEVILRCVPISNHLYFYWYRQILGQKVEFLVSFYNNEISEKSEIFDDQFSVERPDGSNFTLKIRSTKLEDSAMYFCASTGQGNEKLFFGSGTQLSVL.

A single count supports this clone. The gene calls are TRBV30 and TRBJ1-5, with 10 bases matching TRBD1. The CDR3 loop spans 19 amino acids. Trimming cost V 2 bases and J 3 bases; bases outside gene matches: 16. In germline, CDR1 is GTSNPN, CDR2 SVGIG (reference sequence). The CDR3 region has the DNA TGTGCCTGGAGTTTGCCGGACAGGGGGTTGCTTGGATACAATCAGCCCCAGCATTTT. Its protein product is CAWSLPDRGLLGYNQPQHF.

The chain combines TRBV7-2 with TRBJ2-7; 11 bases map to TRBD2. Trimming took 1 base from V and 7 from J; bases not matched to a gene: 9. CDR1 and CDR2 (germline): SGHTA, FQGNSA. The CDR3 spans 16 residues. As DNA, the CDR3 is TGTGCCAGCAGCTTAGGGGGTAGCGGGAGGGCTAGGGAGCAGTACTTC. Translated: CASSLGGSGRAREQYF.

The genes are TRBV6-5 and TRBJ1-2; D gene unclear. The CDR3 runs to 11 residues. Trimming removed 5 bases from V and 4 bases from J, with 5 bases in between. Germline CDR1 and CDR2: MNHEY and SVGAGI. For the CDR3, the DNA is TGTGCCAGCAGTAGCATCTATGGCTACACCTTC. This sequence encodes CASSSIYGYTF.

The genes are TRBV5-8 and TRBJ2-2; the D gene is possibly TRBD1 (6 bases). The CDR3 has 15 residues. Trimming took 1 base from V and 5 from J, leaving 12 bases between them. Germline-derived CDR1 and CDR2 are SGHTS and YDEGEE. The CDR3 spells CASSLPGERTGELFF. DNA for the CDR3: TGTGCCAGCAGCTTGCCAGGGGAGAGGACCGGGGAGCTGTTTTTT.

The table lists this clone with a count of one. CDR3 bases: TGTGCCGACCAGCAAGCCAGGGTCGAGTGTGGCTACACCTTC. This codes for CADQQARVECGYTF. The J gene is TRBJ1-2, the V gene TRBV21-1; the table gives TRBD1 as D, unverified against the DNA. TRBV21-1 is listed as a pseudogene. The CDR3 contains 14 residues.

This sequence joins TRBV9 and TRBJ2-2; TRBD2 aligns across 11 bases. Germline trimming cut 3 bases from V and 0 bases from J; bases unmatched to any gene: 7. This CDR3 comprises 18 residues. Germline lookup yields CDR1 SGDLS and CDR2 YYNGEE. The CDR3 DNA is TGTGCCAGCAGCGCAGTAACTAGCGGGAGTTCGAACACCGGGGAGCTGTTTTTT. It is translated as CASSAVTSGSSNTGELFF.

The CDR3 is CASRTLWEGPYEQYF. The CDR3 bases are TGTGCCAGCAGGACCCTTTGGGAGGGCCCCTACGAGCAGTACTTC. This sequence joins TRBV11-2 and TRBJ2-7; 7 nucleotides line up with TRBD2. Per the germline V gene, CDR1 is SGHAT and CDR2 is FQNNGV. Trimming at V came to 6 bases and at J to 2 bases, leaving 10 bases not matched to a gene. This CDR3 spans 15 amino acids.

This clone was counted a single time. The chain joins TRBV29-1 to TRBJ1-2; possible D gene TRBD1, 6 bases. Between the trimmed V and J ends, which lost 7 bases and 6 bases, there was a span of 15 bases. The germline CDR1 and CDR2 sequences are SQVTM and ANQGSEA. This CDR3 is 12 amino acids long. The DNA of the CDR3 is TGCAGCGGCTTACAGGGTTCGGATGGCTACACCTTC. It encodes CSGLQGSDGYTF.